This T cell receptor (beta chain) originates from a study of T cell repertoires in cytomegalovirus infection. A few counts support this clonotype. Its specificity is not known. Germline CDR1 reads MNHEY; CDR2 reads SVGEGT. With V trimmed by 6 bases and J by 3 bases, 1 base remained unmatched. The CDR3 is 13 amino acids. TCRdb itself ran the reads through MiXCR, one entry per CDR3 protein. The sample yields about a million distinct CDR3 sequences, roughly 30% seen once. The TCR comes from a human donor in good health (CMV status not recorded). Some clones in this sample may be carry-over from other donors' samples. The sample was cultured CD8+ T cells from PBMCs, taken from culture after CMV antigen stimulation. This chain joins TRBV6-2 or TRBV6-3 and TRBJ1-5; 8 bases match TRBD1. The CDR3 DNA is TGTGCCAGCAGGGGACAGGTCAATCAGCCCCAGCATTTT. Its translation: CASRGQVNQPQHF.